A selection of T cell receptor beta chains follows, all from one sample in a study of T cell responses to AZD1222 COVID-19 vaccine. TCRdb's copy holds only in-frame clones and misses some; the assay was immunoSEQ multiplex PCR. The repertoire includes 170,000 or so clones, approximately 90% of them detected once, and about 2.6% sits in the top ten. The input for sequencing was peripheral blood, taken on day 0 of AZD1222 vaccination. These receptors originate from an adult in good health. CDR3s include the opening cysteine and the closing phenylalanine or tryptophan. The order of the fields is V gene, D gene, J gene, clone size, CDR3 protein, CDR3 DNA. D genes are given only for firm matches. The size field is filled for only some rows; it gives once, few, many or a size class.

V gene: TRBV7-2; D gene: TRBD2; J gene: TRBJ2-5; clone size: .; CDR3 protein: CASSLGRRLAGGLGETQYF; CDR3 DNA: TGTGCCAGCAGCTTAGGCCGGCGACTAGCGGGGGGGCTCGGGGAGACCCAGTACTTC
V gene: TRBV4-3; D gene: TRBD2; J gene: TRBJ2-7; clone size: .; CDR3 protein: CASSQTSGSTYEQYF; CDR3 DNA: TGCGCCAGCAGCCAAACCAGCGGGAGCACCTACGAGCAGTACTTC
V gene: TRBV5-4; D gene: .; J gene: TRBJ2-2; clone size: .; CDR3 protein: CASSLPTGELFF; CDR3 DNA: TGTGCCAGCAGCTTACCAACCGGGGAGCTGTTTTTT
V gene: TRBV30; D gene: .; J gene: TRBJ1-4; clone size: .; CDR3 protein: CAWSVVVDSNEKLFF; CDR3 DNA: TGTGCCTGGAGTGTAGTGGTGGATTCGAATGAAAAACTGTTTTTT
V gene: TRBV9; D gene: .; J gene: TRBJ1-1; clone size: .; CDR3 protein: CASSSSPGTEAFF; CDR3 DNA: TGTGCCAGCAGCTCATCCCCGGGCACTGAAGCTTTCTTT
V gene: TRBV18; D gene: .; J gene: TRBJ1-1; clone size: .; CDR3 protein: CASSLTGGASTEAFF; CDR3 DNA: TGTGCCAGCTCACTAACTGGGGGGGCAAGTACTGAAGCTTTCTTT
V gene: TRBV9; D gene: TRBD2; J gene: TRBJ2-5; clone size: .; CDR3 protein: CASSVGLATETQYF; CDR3 DNA: TGTGCCAGCAGCGTAGGACTAGCGACAGAGACCCAGTACTTC
V gene: TRBV3-1/TRBV3-2; D gene: .; J gene: TRBJ1-1; clone size: .; CDR3 protein: CASSRPEGLNTEAFF; CDR3 DNA: TGTGCCAGCAGCCGACCGGAGGGGTTGAACACTGAAGCTTTCTTT
V gene: TRBV7-2; D gene: .; J gene: TRBJ1-1; clone size: .; CDR3 protein: CASSQSTEAFF; CDR3 DNA: TGTGCCAGCAGCCAGAGTACTGAAGCTTTCTTT
V gene: TRBV14; D gene: .; J gene: TRBJ1-4; clone size: once; CDR3 protein: CASSQGPGRGTEKLFF; CDR3 DNA: TGTGCCAGCAGCCAAGGACCGGGACGAGGGACGGAAAAACTGTTTTTT
V gene: TRBV7-3; D gene: .; J gene: TRBJ2-6; clone size: .; CDR3 protein: CASSFGGANVLTF; CDR3 DNA: TGTGCCAGCAGCTTTGGTGGGGCCAACGTCCTGACTTTC
V gene: TRBV12-3/TRBV12-4; D gene: .; J gene: TRBJ2-5; clone size: .; CDR3 protein: CASSLGETQYF; CDR3 DNA: TGTGCCAGCAGTTTGGGGGAGACCCAGTACTTC
V gene: TRBV6-2/TRBV6-3; D gene: .; J gene: TRBJ1-1; clone size: once; CDR3 protein: CASSYSRGGIRAEAFF; CDR3 DNA: TGTGCCAGCAGTTACTCGAGGGGGGGTATTCGGGCTGAAGCTTTCTTT
V gene: TRBV27; D gene: .; J gene: TRBJ1-2; clone size: .; CDR3 protein: CASSFRGGYGYTF; CDR3 DNA: TGTGCCAGCAGTTTCCGGGGAGGCTATGGCTACACCTTC
V gene: TRBV20-1; D gene: .; J gene: TRBJ1-1; clone size: once; CDR3 protein: CSASMTDKAFF; CDR3 DNA: TGCAGTGCTAGCATGACGGACAAAGCTTTCTTT
V gene: TRBV15; D gene: TRBD1; J gene: TRBJ1-3; clone size: .; CDR3 protein: CATSRGQGAGSGNTIYF; CDR3 DNA: TGTGCCACCAGCAGAGGACAGGGTGCGGGCTCTGGAAACACCATATATTTT
V gene: TRBV6-5; D gene: .; J gene: TRBJ1-3; clone size: once; CDR3 protein: CASSPLRRVGNTIYF; CDR3 DNA: TGTGCCAGCAGTCCCCTGAGAAGGGTCGGAAACACCATATATTTT
V gene: TRBV11-3; D gene: .; J gene: TRBJ1-1; clone size: .; CDR3 protein: CASSLGENTEAFF; CDR3 DNA: TGTGCCAGCAGCTTAGGAGAGAACACTGAAGCTTTCTTT
V gene: TRBV7-2; D gene: TRBD1; J gene: TRBJ1-6; clone size: .; CDR3 protein: CASSPRQGGGSPLHF; CDR3 DNA: TGTGCCAGCAGCCCCCGACAGGGGGGAGGTTCACCCCTCCACTTT
V gene: TRBV5-5; D gene: .; J gene: TRBJ1-4; clone size: .; CDR3 protein: CASSPPGAVLEKLFF; CDR3 DNA: TGTGCCAGCAGCCCCCCCGGGGCCGTGTTAGAAAAACTGTTTTTT
V gene: TRBV7-8; D gene: TRBD2; J gene: TRBJ2-3; clone size: .; CDR3 protein: CASSLVSGGSTDTQYF; CDR3 DNA: TGTGCCAGCAGCTTAGTTAGCGGGGGGAGCACAGATACGCAGTATTTT
V gene: TRBV5-1; D gene: TRBD1; J gene: TRBJ1-4; clone size: .; CDR3 protein: CASSSGQGVEKLFF; CDR3 DNA: TGCGCCAGCAGCTCCGGACAGGGGGTTGAAAAACTGTTTTTT
V gene: TRBV9; D gene: TRBD1; J gene: TRBJ2-3; clone size: .; CDR3 protein: CASSPTGSTDTQYF; CDR3 DNA: TGTGCCAGCAGCCCGACAGGGAGCACAGATACGCAGTATTTT
V gene: TRBV11-2; D gene: .; J gene: TRBJ2-5; clone size: .; CDR3 protein: CASSLQGPGTQYF; CDR3 DNA: TGTGCCAGCAGCTTACAGGGCCCGGGAACCCAGTACTTC
V gene: TRBV27; D gene: .; J gene: TRBJ1-5; clone size: .; CDR3 protein: CASSFNLNQPQHF; CDR3 DNA: TGTGCCAGCAGTTTTAACTTAAATCAGCCCCAGCATTTT
V gene: TRBV9; D gene: .; J gene: TRBJ1-2; clone size: .; CDR3 protein: CASAVGVVGGGYTF; CDR3 DNA: TGTGCCAGCGCCGTCGGGGTTGTTGGGGGTGGCTACACCTTC
V gene: TRBV9; D gene: TRBD1; J gene: TRBJ1-2; clone size: .; CDR3 protein: CASSVVGQGPGYGYTF; CDR3 DNA: TGTGCCAGCAGCGTAGTGGGACAGGGGCCTGGCTATGGCTACACCTTC
V gene: TRBV19; D gene: .; J gene: TRBJ2-2; clone size: .; CDR3 protein: CASSIDQRGNTGELFF; CDR3 DNA: TGTGCCAGTAGTATAGATCAAAGGGGGAACACCGGGGAGCTGTTTTTT
V gene: TRBV5-6; D gene: TRBD1; J gene: TRBJ2-3; clone size: .; CDR3 protein: CASSFAGGARWDTQYF; CDR3 DNA: TGTGCCAGCAGCTTTGCAGGGGGCGCAAGATGGGATACGCAGTATTTT
V gene: TRBV13; D gene: TRBD2; J gene: TRBJ2-5; clone size: once; CDR3 protein: CASSQLAGLEETQYF; CDR3 DNA: TGTGCCAGCAGCCAACTAGCGGGGCTGGAAGAGACCCAGTACTTC
V gene: TRBV6-5; D gene: .; J gene: TRBJ2-7; clone size: few; CDR3 protein: CASSYSSSISYEQYF; CDR3 DNA: TGTGCCAGCAGTTACTCGAGCTCAATCTCCTACGAGCAGTACTTC
V gene: TRBV23-1; D gene: .; J gene: TRBJ1-2; clone size: .; CDR3 protein: CASSQRPKYGYTF; CDR3 DNA: TGCGCCAGCAGTCAAAGGCCGAAATATGGCTACACCTTC
V gene: TRBV4-3; D gene: .; J gene: TRBJ2-2; clone size: .; CDR3 protein: CASSQDNANTGELFF; CDR3 DNA: TGCGCCAGCAGCCAAGACAACGCGAACACCGGGGAGCTGTTTTTT
V gene: TRBV5-1; D gene: .; J gene: TRBJ1-2; clone size: .; CDR3 protein: CASSLADTGYTF; CDR3 DNA: TGCGCCAGCAGCTTGGCGGACACGGGCTACACCTTC
V gene: TRBV11-2; D gene: .; J gene: TRBJ1-4; clone size: once; CDR3 protein: CASSLGGRAATNEKLFF; CDR3 DNA: TGTGCCAGCAGCTTAGGAGGCAGGGCTGCAACTAATGAAAAACTGTTTTTT
V gene: TRBV6-5; D gene: TRBD1; J gene: TRBJ2-3; clone size: .; CDR3 protein: CASSSRQGAKEDTQYF; CDR3 DNA: TGTGCCAGCAGTTCTCGACAGGGGGCAAAGGAAGATACGCAGTATTTT
V gene: TRBV7-9; D gene: .; J gene: TRBJ2-5; clone size: once; CDR3 protein: CASSTTDYPQETQYF; CDR3 DNA: TGTGCCAGCAGCACCACCGATTACCCCCAAGAGACCCAGTACTTC
V gene: TRBV21-1; D gene: .; J gene: TRBJ1-2; clone size: .; CDR3 protein: CASGKPRTVNYGYTF; CDR3 DNA: TGTGCCAGCGGAAAACCCCGGACCGTTAACTATGGCTACACCTTC
V gene: TRBV9; D gene: .; J gene: TRBJ2-3; clone size: .; CDR3 protein: CASSTLGEKRTDTQYF; CDR3 DNA: TGTGCCAGCAGCACCCTTGGGGAAAAACGCACAGATACGCAGTATTTT
V gene: TRBV3-1/TRBV3-2; D gene: TRBD1; J gene: TRBJ2-5; clone size: .; CDR3 protein: CASSHPRDRGLKETQYF; CDR3 DNA: TGTGCCAGCAGCCATCCCCGGGACAGGGGGCTAAAAGAGACCCAGTACTTC
V gene: TRBV6-1; D gene: .; J gene: TRBJ1-5; clone size: .; CDR3 protein: CASSERVGQPQHF; CDR3 DNA: TGTGCCAGCAGTGAAAGGGTAGGTCAGCCCCAGCATTTT
V gene: TRBV5-4; D gene: .; J gene: TRBJ2-2; clone size: .; CDR3 protein: CASSSTVTGELFF; CDR3 DNA: TGTGCCAGCAGCTCGACAGTCACCGGGGAGCTGTTTTTT
V gene: TRBV6-5; D gene: .; J gene: TRBJ2-5; clone size: .; CDR3 protein: CASILTGVRETQYF; CDR3 DNA: TGTGCCAGCATCCTCACCGGGGTGAGGGAGACCCAGTACTTC
V gene: TRBV4-1; D gene: TRBD2; J gene: TRBJ2-7; clone size: .; CDR3 protein: CASSQTSGGNYEQYF; CDR3 DNA: TGCGCCAGCAGCCAAACTAGCGGGGGGAATTACGAGCAGTACTTC
V gene: TRBV30; D gene: TRBD1; J gene: TRBJ2-3; clone size: once; CDR3 protein: CAWSDRGTDTQYF; CDR3 DNA: TGTGCCTGGAGTGACAGGGGGACAGATACGCAGTATTTT
V gene: TRBV7-2; D gene: TRBD1; J gene: TRBJ2-5; clone size: few; CDR3 protein: CASSLDLNRGEETQYF; CDR3 DNA: TGTGCCAGCAGCTTAGATTTGAACAGGGGGGAAGAGACCCAGTACTTC
V gene: TRBV7-3; D gene: .; J gene: TRBJ1-3; clone size: few; CDR3 protein: CASSKTGGSGNTIYF; CDR3 DNA: TGTGCCAGCAGCAAGACAGGAGGCTCTGGAAACACCATATATTTT
V gene: TRBV7-7; D gene: TRBD1; J gene: TRBJ2-1; clone size: .; CDR3 protein: CASSLDRDRNEQFF; CDR3 DNA: TGTGCCAGCAGCTTAGATCGGGACAGGAATGAGCAGTTCTTC
V gene: TRBV7-6; D gene: TRBD2; J gene: TRBJ2-2; clone size: .; CDR3 protein: CASSPRPQRGASNTGELFF; CDR3 DNA: TGTGCCAGCAGCCCTCGCCCTCAGCGGGGGGCCTCGAACACCGGGGAGCTGTTTTTT
V gene: TRBV4-2; D gene: TRBD1; J gene: TRBJ1-5; clone size: .; CDR3 protein: CASSQLPGQGDNQPQHF; CDR3 DNA: TGTGCCAGCAGCCAACTACCCGGACAGGGGGATAATCAGCCCCAGCATTTT
V gene: TRBV3-1/TRBV3-2; D gene: TRBD1; J gene: TRBJ1-1; clone size: .; CDR3 protein: CASSPTGWGTEAFF; CDR3 DNA: TGTGCCAGCAGCCCGACAGGGTGGGGTACTGAAGCTTTCTTT
V gene: TRBV7-9; D gene: .; J gene: TRBJ2-7; clone size: .; CDR3 protein: CASSPREYEQYF; CDR3 DNA: TGTGCCAGCAGCCCACGGGAGTACGAGCAGTACTTC